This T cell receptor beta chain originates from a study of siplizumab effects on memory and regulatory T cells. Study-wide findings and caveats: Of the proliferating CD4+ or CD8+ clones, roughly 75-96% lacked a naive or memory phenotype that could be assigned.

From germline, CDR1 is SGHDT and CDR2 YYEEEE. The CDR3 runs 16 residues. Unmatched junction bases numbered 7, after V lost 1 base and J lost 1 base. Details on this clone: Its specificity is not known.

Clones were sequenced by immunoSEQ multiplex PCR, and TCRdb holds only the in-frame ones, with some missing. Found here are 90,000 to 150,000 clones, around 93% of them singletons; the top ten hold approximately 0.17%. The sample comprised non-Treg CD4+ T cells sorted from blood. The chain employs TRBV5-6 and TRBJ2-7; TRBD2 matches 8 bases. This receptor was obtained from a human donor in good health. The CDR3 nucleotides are TGTGCCAGCAGCTTGATTTCAGCGGGGGCTTCCTACGAGCAGTACTTC. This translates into CASSLISAGASYEQYF.